This note documents a single TCR beta chain sequence. This entry belongs to a study of control samples from healthy donors and cancer patients. The germline V gene has CDR1 SGDLS and CDR2 YYNGEE. There are 15 residues in the CDR3. Trimming took 4 bases from V and 5 from J, leaving 15 bases between them. Method: immunoSEQ multiplex PCR; TCRdb's copy keeps in-frame clones and lacks some. The sample yields around 130,000 clones, around 90% seen once. The chain employs TRBV9 and TRBJ2-2; tentatively, D is TRBD1 (5 bases). The TCR comes from a man between 18 and 29 years old in good health. The sequenced sample was blood. The CDR3 loop is CASSPRWGGTGELFF. In DNA form, the CDR3 reads TGTGCCAGCAGCCCTCGGTGGGGCGGTACCGGGGAGCTGTTTTTT.